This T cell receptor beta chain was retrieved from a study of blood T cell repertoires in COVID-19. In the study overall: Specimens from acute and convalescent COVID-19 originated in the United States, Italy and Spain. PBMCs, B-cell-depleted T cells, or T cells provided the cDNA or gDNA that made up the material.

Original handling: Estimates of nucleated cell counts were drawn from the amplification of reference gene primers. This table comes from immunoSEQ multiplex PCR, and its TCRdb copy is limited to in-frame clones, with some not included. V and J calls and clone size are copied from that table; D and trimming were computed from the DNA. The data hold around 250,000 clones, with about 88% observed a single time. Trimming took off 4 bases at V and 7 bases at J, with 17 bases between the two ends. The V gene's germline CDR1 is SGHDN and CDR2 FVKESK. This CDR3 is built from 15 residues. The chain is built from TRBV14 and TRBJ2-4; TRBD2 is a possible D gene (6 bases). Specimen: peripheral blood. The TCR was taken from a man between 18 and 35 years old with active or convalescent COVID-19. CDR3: CASSLTGTPGNIQYF. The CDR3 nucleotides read TGTGCCAGCAGCCTAACCGGGACTCCCGGGAACATTCAGTACTTC. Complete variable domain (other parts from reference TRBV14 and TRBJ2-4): EAGVTQFPSHSVIEKGQTVTLRCDPISGHDNLYWYRRVMGKEIKFLLHFVKESKQDESGMPNNRFLAERTGGTYSTLKVQPAELEDSGVYFCASSLTGTPGNIQYFGAGTRLSVL.